This paragraph reports one T cell receptor (beta chain). Its specificity is not known. Lacking the conserved final phenylalanine or tryptophan, this CDR3 likely reflects a read error. The second PCR ran about 6 to 11 cycles with a sample-barcoded 5' primer and J-beta primers. Every sample gave at least 2.5 million paired-end reads containing CDR3. Each CDR3 protein gets one entry after TCRdb re-called the 5' RACE reads with MiXCR. The sample includes approximately 2,000,000 distinct CDR3 sequences, about two fifths seen only once; the top ten take 23%. This sample stems from a study of blood T cells in healthy people across ages. Study-level results: The donors' CMV status was not determined, possibly confounding changes in expanded clonotypes.

Per individual sample, total RNA of at least 6 micrograms was extracted. Germline-derived CDR1 and CDR2 are SGHKS and YYEKEE (reference sequence). Trimming took 4 bases from V and 2 from J, leaving 13 bases between them. CDR3 length: 14 residues. This TCR was recovered from a human donor in good health. Sequenced input: blood. V usage is TRBV5-5 and J usage is TRBJ2-7; maybe TRBD1 (5 bases). The CDR3 coding sequence is TGTGCCAGCAGCCTAGGGGCCACCGCCTACGAGCAGTACCTC. This sequence encodes CASSLGATAYEQYL.